These T cell receptor beta chains were read from a single sample in a study of blood T cell repertoires in COVID-19. Generated by immunoSEQ multiplex PCR, the TCRdb table keeps only in-frame clones and is missing some. This table holds about 70,000 clones, around 75% found once. The sample was peripheral blood. The receptors come from a man in his 70s with acute or convalescent COVID-19. CDR3s include the opening cysteine and the closing phenylalanine or tryptophan. Fields, in order: V gene, D gene, clone size, J gene, CDR3 DNA, CDR3 protein. D genes are given only for firm matches. Not all rows give a size; the values are once, few, many and, for expanded clones, a class.

v_call: TRBV7-2; d_call: -; clone_size: -; j_call: TRBJ2-3; cdr3_nt: TGTGCCAGCAGCTTAGGCGGCACAGATACGCAGTATTTT; cdr3_aa: CASSLGGTDTQYF
v_call: TRBV12-5; d_call: -; clone_size: few; j_call: TRBJ2-4; cdr3_nt: TGTGCTAGTGGTTTGGCAGGCCAGGACATTCAGTACTTC; cdr3_aa: CASGLAGQDIQYF
v_call: TRBV7-2; d_call: TRBD2; clone_size: -; j_call: TRBJ2-1; cdr3_nt: TGTGCCAGCAGCTTCGGGGCTAGCGGGAGAGGAAATGAGCAGTTCTTC; cdr3_aa: CASSFGASGRGNEQFF
v_call: TRBV6-2/TRBV6-3; d_call: TRBD2; clone_size: -; j_call: TRBJ2-7; cdr3_nt: TGTGCCAGCAGTTCCGCAAGACGACTAGCGGAACTTGGGACCTACGAGCAGTACTTC; cdr3_aa: CASSSARRLAELGTYEQYF
v_call: TRBV4-3; d_call: -; clone_size: -; j_call: TRBJ1-5; cdr3_nt: TGCGCCAGCAGGTTCTCTCTAATACCTCAGCCCCAGCATTTT; cdr3_aa: CASRFSLIPQPQHF
v_call: TRBV28; d_call: TRBD1; clone_size: -; j_call: TRBJ1-4; cdr3_nt: TGTGCCAGCAGTTTGGGACAGCGAGGGGGAAAACTGTTTTTT; cdr3_aa: CASSLGQRGGKLFF
v_call: TRBV5-1; d_call: TRBD1; clone_size: -; j_call: TRBJ2-2; cdr3_nt: TGCGCCAGCAGCTCGGACAGGGCGAGCACCGGGGAGTTGTTTTTT; cdr3_aa: CASSSDRASTGELFF
v_call: TRBV19; d_call: TRBD1; clone_size: -; j_call: TRBJ2-5; cdr3_nt: TGTGCCAGTAGTCCGACAGGGGTGTCGGTGGAGACCCAGTACTTC; cdr3_aa: CASSPTGVSVETQYF
v_call: TRBV10-1; d_call: TRBD2; clone_size: -; j_call: TRBJ2-3; cdr3_nt: TGCGCCAGCAGTCGGACTAGCGGGAGTGGCACAGATACGCAGTATTTT; cdr3_aa: CASSRTSGSGTDTQYF
v_call: TRBV5-1; d_call: -; clone_size: -; j_call: TRBJ2-1; cdr3_nt: TGCGCCAGCAGCCGACCGGAGGGGGAGCAGTTCTTC; cdr3_aa: CASSRPEGEQFF
v_call: TRBV10-3; d_call: TRBD2; clone_size: once; j_call: TRBJ2-1; cdr3_nt: TGTGCCATCAGTGACATCCTAGCGGGAGAGCACAATGAGCAGTTCTTC; cdr3_aa: CAISDILAGEHNEQFF
v_call: TRBV5-4; d_call: -; clone_size: few; j_call: TRBJ1-6; cdr3_nt: TGTGCCAGCAGCTCGACGATCCTCGGAGGTTCACCCCTCCACTTT; cdr3_aa: CASSSTILGGSPLHF
v_call: TRBV2; d_call: -; clone_size: -; j_call: TRBJ2-2; cdr3_nt: TGTGCCAGCACCGAGGGCCCTTTCGACGGGGAGCTGTTTTTT; cdr3_aa: CASTEGPFDGELFF
v_call: TRBV19; d_call: -; clone_size: few; j_call: TRBJ2-7; cdr3_nt: TGTGCCAGTAGTATAGTCTTCAGGGCCTACGAGCAGTACTTC; cdr3_aa: CASSIVFRAYEQYF
v_call: TRBV5-6; d_call: -; clone_size: once; j_call: TRBJ2-7; cdr3_nt: TGTGCCAGCAGCTTGGGGGCAGGGGCTCCCTACGAGCAGTACTTC; cdr3_aa: CASSLGAGAPYEQYF
v_call: TRBV5-8; d_call: TRBD2; clone_size: -; j_call: TRBJ2-5; cdr3_nt: TGTGCCAGCAGCTCGAGCGTGGTAGCGGGAGAGGAGACCCAGTACTTC; cdr3_aa: CASSSSVVAGEETQYF
v_call: TRBV27; d_call: TRBD2; clone_size: -; j_call: TRBJ2-1; cdr3_nt: TGTGCCAGCACTTCTGGACTAGCGGGAGGCTTGCAGTTCTTC; cdr3_aa: CASTSGLAGGLQFF
v_call: TRBV28; d_call: TRBD1; clone_size: -; j_call: TRBJ1-5; cdr3_nt: TGTGCCAGCAGTGGACAGGGGGATCCGGGGCCCCAGCATTTT; cdr3_aa: CASSGQGDPGPQHF
v_call: TRBV3-1/TRBV3-2; d_call: -; clone_size: few; j_call: TRBJ1-5; cdr3_nt: TGTGCCAGCAGCCAAGATGGCGGGGGTGGCAATCAGCCCCAGCATTTT; cdr3_aa: CASSQDGGGGNQPQHF
v_call: TRBV28; d_call: -; clone_size: -; j_call: TRBJ1-2; cdr3_nt: TGTGCCAGCAGTTTATTGACATTAGACTATGGCTACACCTTC; cdr3_aa: CASSLLTLDYGYTF
v_call: TRBV6-2/TRBV6-3; d_call: -; clone_size: -; j_call: TRBJ2-1; cdr3_nt: TGTGCCAGCAGTTACGCCGGTGAGCAGTTCTTC; cdr3_aa: CASSYAGEQFF
v_call: TRBV28; d_call: -; clone_size: -; j_call: TRBJ2-6; cdr3_nt: TGTGCCAGCAGTTCCGGCAGGCCCGGCTCTGGGGCCAACGTCCTGACTTTC; cdr3_aa: CASSSGRPGSGANVLTF
v_call: TRBV5-1; d_call: TRBD1; clone_size: once; j_call: TRBJ1-6; cdr3_nt: TGCGCCAGCAGCCCGGATTTGGGGACAGGGATGGGGACACCCCTCCACTTT; cdr3_aa: CASSPDLGTGMGTPLHF
v_call: TRBV19; d_call: -; clone_size: -; j_call: TRBJ2-1; cdr3_nt: TGTGCCAGTAGTATGAGAGCCAACTCCTACAATGAGCAGTTCTTC; cdr3_aa: CASSMRANSYNEQFF
v_call: TRBV27; d_call: -; clone_size: -; j_call: TRBJ2-1; cdr3_nt: TGTGCCAGCACGGTGGCAGGGTACAATGAGCAGTTCTTC; cdr3_aa: CASTVAGYNEQFF
v_call: TRBV11-3; d_call: TRBD2; clone_size: many; j_call: TRBJ2-1; cdr3_nt: TGTGCCAGCCAGCTTAAACCCGGAGCGGGAGGGATCAATGAGCAGTTCTTC; cdr3_aa: CASQLKPGAGGINEQFF
v_call: TRBV28; d_call: -; clone_size: -; j_call: TRBJ1-5; cdr3_nt: TGTGCCAGTTTAGCGAGAAATAGCAATCAGCCCCAGCATTTT; cdr3_aa: CASLARNSNQPQHF
v_call: TRBV5-6; d_call: -; clone_size: -; j_call: TRBJ1-1; cdr3_nt: TGTGCCAGCAGCTTGGCGTTTACAGGGCCCACTGAAGCTTTCTTT; cdr3_aa: CASSLAFTGPTEAFF
v_call: TRBV6-5; d_call: -; clone_size: -; j_call: TRBJ1-1; cdr3_nt: TGTGCCAGCAATCCCATACCGGGATCTCACACTGAAGCTTTCTTT; cdr3_aa: CASNPIPGSHTEAFF
v_call: TRBV6-5; d_call: -; clone_size: -; j_call: TRBJ2-7; cdr3_nt: TGTGCCGGAGGGCCTCGGGACAGATCCTACGAGCAGTACTTC; cdr3_aa: CAGGPRDRSYEQYF
v_call: TRBV2; d_call: -; clone_size: many; j_call: TRBJ1-2; cdr3_nt: TGTGCCAGCAGGAGGGCTGGCTACACCTTC; cdr3_aa: CASRRAGYTF
v_call: TRBV7-2; d_call: TRBD1; clone_size: -; j_call: TRBJ2-7; cdr3_nt: TGTGCCAGCAGCTTTACCGGGACAGGGGGCCACGAGCAGTACTTC; cdr3_aa: CASSFTGTGGHEQYF
v_call: TRBV19; d_call: -; clone_size: -; j_call: TRBJ1-1; cdr3_nt: TGTGCCAGTACCACTCGGCTGGGCGACACTGAAGCTTTCTTT; cdr3_aa: CASTTRLGDTEAFF
v_call: TRBV5-8; d_call: -; clone_size: once; j_call: TRBJ1-3; cdr3_nt: TGTGCCAGCAGCTTGTCCGGCAGCGACTCTGGAAACACCATATATTTT; cdr3_aa: CASSLSGSDSGNTIYF
v_call: TRBV7-6; d_call: -; clone_size: -; j_call: TRBJ2-3; cdr3_nt: TGTGCCAGCAGCTCGTCCCTGCTGCAGGCGCAGTATTTT; cdr3_aa: CASSSSLLQAQYF
v_call: TRBV4-1; d_call: TRBD2; clone_size: -; j_call: TRBJ2-7; cdr3_nt: TGCGCCAGCAGCCAAGATCATAGCGGGAGGGGCGAGCAGTACTTC; cdr3_aa: CASSQDHSGRGEQYF
v_call: TRBV19; d_call: -; clone_size: -; j_call: TRBJ1-5; cdr3_nt: TGTGCCAGTAGCACAGAACACAGGGAATGGGGTCAGCCCCAGCATTTT; cdr3_aa: CASSTEHREWGQPQHF
v_call: TRBV5-1; d_call: TRBD2; clone_size: -; j_call: TRBJ2-5; cdr3_nt: TGCGCCAGCAGCCCCGGGGTAGCGGGAGGGGAAGAGACCCAGTACTTC; cdr3_aa: CASSPGVAGGEETQYF
v_call: TRBV18; d_call: TRBD1; clone_size: -; j_call: TRBJ1-5; cdr3_nt: TGTGCCAGCTCAAAAACAGGGGGCCGCAATCAGCCCCAGCATTTT; cdr3_aa: CASSKTGGRNQPQHF
v_call: TRBV2; d_call: TRBD1; clone_size: -; j_call: TRBJ2-7; cdr3_nt: TGTGCCAGCACCCTGGGACAGGGAATGGGGGAGCAGTACTTC; cdr3_aa: CASTLGQGMGEQYF
v_call: TRBV6-5; d_call: TRBD2; clone_size: -; j_call: TRBJ2-7; cdr3_nt: TGTGCCAGCAGTTACGGACTAGCGCCTTCCTACGAGCAGTACTTC; cdr3_aa: CASSYGLAPSYEQYF
v_call: TRBV28; d_call: -; clone_size: -; j_call: TRBJ2-3; cdr3_nt: TGTGCCAGCAGTTTAATCGGGAGCACAGATACGCAGTATTTT; cdr3_aa: CASSLIGSTDTQYF
v_call: TRBV19; d_call: -; clone_size: -; j_call: TRBJ1-1; cdr3_nt: TGTGCCAGTCTACAGGGTTGGACTGAAGCTTTCTTT; cdr3_aa: CASLQGWTEAFF
v_call: TRBV25-1; d_call: TRBD1; clone_size: -; j_call: TRBJ1-2; cdr3_nt: TGTGCCACCAGGGGGGGAGGCGGCTACACCTTC; cdr3_aa: CATRGGGGYTF
v_call: TRBV5-5; d_call: -; clone_size: -; j_call: TRBJ1-5; cdr3_nt: TGTGCCAGCAGCTTTACAGATAGCAATCAGCCCCAGCATTTT; cdr3_aa: CASSFTDSNQPQHF
v_call: TRBV5-4; d_call: -; clone_size: -; j_call: TRBJ1-3; cdr3_nt: TGTGCCAGCAGCTTGGCAGGGGTGGACACCATATATTTT; cdr3_aa: CASSLAGVDTIYF